This T cell receptor (beta chain) derives from a study of cytomegalovirus exposure and HLA in healthy donors (TCRdb year 2017). With respect to the entire study: In an earlier analysis of some 550 of the donors, 250 to 350 Gb of sequence data and 90 million to 120 million unique TCR beta sequences from about 179 million T cells were reported. Class I and class II HLA loci were covered by the typing at four-digit resolution. The study aimed to test whether cataloging public T cell receptors could reveal signatures of past pathogen exposure. Among almost 400 genotyped donors of the cohort, an average of about 240,000 unique TCR beta nucleotide sequences were sequenced per donor, roughly 20% of them non-productive. Besides the first cohort of 550 to 750 subjects, a separate validation cohort made up of roughly 130 different subjects was used. To study patterns of TCR occurrence, a later analysis re-analyzed previously published TCR beta repertoires from under 750 donors and added high-resolution HLA genotyping. Among the approximately 400 genotyped donors, about 85% belonged to the genetic ancestry cluster associated with self-reported Caucasian donors. Donor age, sex, ethnicity and CMV serostatus were collected together with the repertoire data. An early release covering around 630 HLA-typed donors comprised 250 to 350 gigabases of sequencing data and tens of millions of unique TCR sequences. All discovery cohort repertoires had been generated on a single sequencing platform. Using immunosequencing, the study profiled T cell repertoires from roughly 650 subjects and related those repertoires to cytomegalovirus serostatus. Roughly five DR-DQ haplotypes were handled as single units for association and clustering because linkage in the cohort was strong. Rather than using new phenotypic data, the later analysis identified candidate immune exposures from TCR beta sequences and from how often those sequences occurred across donors. The study combined high-throughput TCR immunosequencing, statistical association of individual TCRs with disease status, and machine learning to predict cytomegalovirus infection status. In an earlier analysis of 587 of the donors, high-throughput TCR beta sequencing was used to judge whether each TCR beta V gene segment behaved as functional or pseudogenic. A later genetic analysis used genome-wide SNP genotypes for 398 of the 666 donors, treating that subset as a discovery cohort. The number of typed donors differed by locus: roughly 620-630 for A, B, C, DRB1 and DQB1; 500 to 550 for DQA1; 606 for DPA1; and roughly 470 for DPB1. Overall study outcomes, separate from this receptor: Only TCR beta chains were sequenced in this cohort, and the absence of alpha or paired-chain data limited detectable features. For the cohort, immune exposure information was limited to CMV serostatus. In an earlier analysis of 450 to 750 of the donors, most TCR beta V segments appeared in productive rearrangements about 90% or about 30% of the time, broadly matching IMGT annotations. In the study, around 160 TCR beta chains were listed as associated with cytomegalovirus. In a later analysis, several top co-occurrence clusters were reported to appear linked to parvovirus B19, influenza, CMV and Epstein-Barr virus. Most CMV-associated TCR beta chains appeared to be HLA-restricted in a later analysis, and the HLA associations seemed to be driven largely by CMV exposure. A further reported finding was that TCR beta sequences accurately predicted the HLA-A and HLA-B alleles for most subjects in the first cohort. Compared with the approximately 670-donor mean, donors in an Asian-associated ancestry cluster had fewer N-insertions in productive TCRs, according to a later genetic analysis. The classifier was reported to diagnose cytomegalovirus status with high specificity and sensitivity in both the original and validation cohorts. Roughly uniform sequencing depth across donors was assumed in presence/absence analyses, although this assumption may not hold. In vitro tests confirmed that a few of the cytomegalovirus-associated TCR beta chains recognize cytomegalovirus antigens. The authors suggested that the approach could potentially be generalized to other disease states and immunological phenotypes. A later genetic analysis associated a missense DCLRE1C variant with V-gene and J-gene trimming of TCR beta chains, and an independent cohort replicated the association. Strong co-occurrence of HLA alleles, especially DR and DQ, made assigning TCR associations to individual alleles difficult. Because the 87-base-pair reads could not distinguish some IMGT-functional V segments, including TRBV6-2 and TRBV6-3, those segments were excluded. In a later analysis, HLA-associated TCR beta chains were found to be more clonally expanded and to have lower generation probabilities than equally common non-associated chains. Most TCR sequences were observed very rarely across donors, whereas some public TCRs were present in many individuals. Specific HLA alleles were associated with 15,000 to 20,000 TCR beta sequences at a false discovery rate of 0.05 in a later analysis. In a later analysis, TCR association rates were found to vary across HLA loci, with the most associated TCRs seen for DRB1 alleles and the fewest for HLA-C alleles. A cluster of highly shared sequence variants was judged likely to represent a technical artifact of the sequencing pipeline. Linkage disequilibrium might explain the correlated functional status among segregating V segments, but an unknown experimental factor could not be ruled out. Because counts were too low, some 17 rarely observed V segments, including chromosome 9 orphons, were left out of the earlier analysis of 500 to 650 of the donors. HLA typing was unavailable for some donors at each locus, so association tests used only the typed subset.

The cohort comprised under 700 healthy bone marrow donors. All cohort members were sampled while nominally healthy, although unrecorded immune exposures were likely present. The donor was CMV seronegative and belonged to the group of 380 or so seronegative cohort members. A peripheral blood sample was collected from each donor, and TCR beta sequencing was performed on peripheral blood mononuclear cells. Genomic DNA extraction from the blood cell samples was performed with the Qiagen DNeasy Blood Extraction Kit. V loses 0 bases of germline sequence and J loses 8 bases, and the interval between the two ends is 14 bases. The CDR3 goes from the cysteine to the phenylalanine over 15 residues. The sequence is cut down to CDR3 DNA, 45 bases in frame from base 1. The germline V gene gives CDR1 as SGDLS and CDR2 as YYNGEE. The library was generated by the immunoSEQ multiplex PCR assay. For the multiplex PCR, a mixture combining 60 forward primers for TCR Vbeta segments and 13 reverse primers for TCR Jbeta segments was used. A multiplex PCR assay on genomic DNA amplified the CDR3 region of rearranged TCR beta genes. On the Illumina HiSeq System, the amplified TCR beta libraries were sequenced as 87-base-pair reads. In the original analysis: A later analysis counted tens of millions of unique TCR beta chains across the 600 to 850 repertoires, and around 12 million of these chains were shared by at least two donors. To remove PCR and sequencing errors, raw reads were error-corrected and collapsed into unique sequences using a nearest-neighbor algorithm that merged closely related sequences. V, D and J gene segments were assigned by aligning CDR3 sequences to IMGT reference sequences. Each retained sequence needed at least a six-nucleotide match to both a V gene segment and a J gene segment. A rearrangement counted as productive if the CDR3 had no stop codons and remained in frame with V and J, and every other rearrangement counted as non-productive. CDR3 was defined by IMGT convention, running from the second conserved V-encoded cysteine to the conserved J-encoded phenylalanine. The earlier analysis of about 530 of the donors excluded any sequence lacking an unambiguous match to a single V gene segment. An earlier analysis of several hundred of the donors called V segments functional above 56.7% productive rearrangements and segregating when the between-donor standard deviation exceeded 5%. A statistical classification framework was developed to diagnose cytomegalovirus status using the catalog of TCR beta chain sequences. A later analysis assigned V and J genes by comparing TCR nucleotide sequences with IMGT/GENE-DB human TR gene sequences. In a later analysis, CDR3 sequences and most-parsimonious VDJ recombination scenarios were assigned using the TCRdist pipeline. In a later analysis, each TCR beta chain was defined by its CDR3 amino acid sequence together with its V-gene family, and reads without a unique V-gene family were excluded. In a later analysis, fewer than 600 highly shared, low-generation-probability nucleotide sequences were removed to address suspected cross-contamination and a sequencing artifact. A later analysis calculated a clonal expansion index for each public chain from normalized within-repertoire ranks of inferred template counts. A later analysis computed generation probabilities with a VDJ recombination model fitted to out-of-frame rearrangements, and checked the results against IGoR. In a later analysis, TCR-TCR, TCR-HLA and TCR-CMV co-occurrence was scored with hypergeometric tests, and a repertoire-size bias correction was applied to TCR pairs. A later analysis estimated false discovery rates by permuting HLA or CMV assignments 20 times. In a later analysis, co-occurring TCRs were grouped using DBSCAN, and TCRdist sequence similarity was added for clustering within HLA-allele-positive subsets. Repertoires with fewer than 30,000 or more than 120,000 public chains were left out of co-occurrence clustering, as were several repertoires with anomalous nucleotide sharing. TCRdb took over this immuneACCESS table, retaining in-frame rearrangements with V and J assigned. Such tables are incomplete; in checked studies, under half of the missing clones stem from an unresolved V gene, and the remainder is unexplained. From that table come the V and J calls and clone size; the DNA was used to work out D and trimming. Present in this sample are about 97,000 clones, 75% of which were seen just once. Of the sample, roughly a tenth falls within the top ten clones.

Concerning this clone: Its antigen is still unknown. No base qualities exist here, and no much larger clone lies one base off it.

The sequence was collected from a man in his forties or fifties in good health and CMV-seronegative. Input material: PBMCs. Recombination linked TRBV9 to TRBJ1-4, with no reliable assignment of the D segment. The CDR3 protein: CASSVVGSAREKLFF. The DNA is as follows: TGTGCCAGCAGCGTAGTGGGCTCCGCTCGGGAAAAACTGTTTTTT.